Each of the 32 T cell receptor beta chains below was sequenced from the same sample in a study of regulatory T cells in long-lasting Graves disease. As to time point: newly diagnosed GD, antithyroid drugs for less than 3 months. PBMC RNA served as the TCR library source. Libraries of TCR beta came from iRepertoire HTBI primers plus Arm-PCR of CDR3 regions. Each CDR3 protein is one row after TCRdb ran MiXCR on the multiplex PCR reads. The repertoire holds approximately 470,000 distinct CDR3 sequences, with around 16% as singletons. The sample also formed part of further work on T cells in Graves' hyperthyroidism and ophthalmopathy.

Sequenced material: peripheral blood mononuclear cells (PBMCs), taken at new diagnosis, from a patient treated with antithyroid drugs. The receptors shown here come from a man aged 35-49 years with Graves disease.

This clonotype was recorded many times. The chain couples TRBV5-1 to TRBJ2-1; TRBD2 agrees at 9 bases. The CDR3 totals 17 residues. The germline V gene has CDR1 SGHRS and CDR2 YFSETQ. V dropped 3 bases and J dropped 4; count of bases not matched to a gene: 11. The CDR3 here is CASSSEAGTSSYNEQFF. In DNA form, the CDR3 reads TGCGCCAGCAGCTCCGAAGCGGGGACTAGCAGTTACAATGAGCAGTTCTTC. The full variable domain, in which reference TRBV5-1 and TRBJ2-1 provide the parts outside the CDR3, is KAGVTQTPRYLIKTRGQQVTLSCSPISGHRSVSWYQQTPGQGLQFLFEYFSETQRNKGNFPGRFSGRQFSNSRSEMNVSTLELGDSALYLCASSSEAGTSSYNEQFFGPGTRLTVL.

This clonotype showed up many times. CDR3 loop: CASSPGQGDEQFF. In nucleotides, the CDR3 is TGCGCCAGCAGCCCTGGACAGGGCGATGAGCAGTTCTTC. V usage is TRBV5-1 and J usage is TRBJ2-1, with 8 positions matching TRBD1. Germline CDR1 is SGHRS and CDR2 is YFSETQ. CDR3 length: 13 residues. V gave up 4 bases and J gave up 8 bases; unmatched junction bases: 5.

This clonotype came up many times. The J gene is TRBJ2-7, the V gene TRBV7-9; 10 bases are a match to TRBD2. CDR3 length: 15 amino acids. V lost 7 bases to trimming and J lost 4 bases; unmatched junction nucleotides: 10. Germline V lookup: CDR1 SEHNR, CDR2 FQNEAQ (reference sequence). The CDR3 reads CASNEAGGPDYEQYF. The CDR3 nucleotides are TGTGCCAGCAACGAAGCGGGAGGGCCGGATTACGAGCAGTACTTC.

This clonotype was seen a few times. The chain recombines TRBV9 with TRBJ2-2; TRBD2 might be the D (7 bases). The V gene's germline CDR1 is SGDLS and CDR2 YYNGEE. The CDR3 extends over 16 amino acids. The germline V and J ends were trimmed by 3 bases and 5 bases, with 17 bases remaining between them. CDR3 DNA: TGTGCCAGCAGCGCGAGGGGGGGGGCGCAAACCGGGGAGCTGTTTTTT. Translation: CASSARGGAQTGELFF.

V is TRBV4-1 and J is TRBJ1-1, with D perhaps TRBD1 (5 bases). The CDR3 sequence is 16 residues long. Germline V lookup: CDR1 MGHRA, CDR2 YSYEKL. Trimming removed 1 base from V and 4 bases from J, with 16 bases in between. The DNA of the CDR3 is TGCGCCAGCAGCCAAGGGGGAGGGGCCAGGCTCACTGAAGCTTTCTTT. Its translation: CASSQGGGARLTEAFF.

On this clonotype itself: Since a far larger clone is one base different, this is likely a read error. The chain combines TRBV11-2 with TRBJ2-1; no clear D. Trimming stripped 1 base from V and 10 bases from J, with 8 bases between. The CDR3 runs to 12 residues. Germline values: CDR1 SGHAT, CDR2 FQNNGV. CDR3 nucleotides: TGTGCCAGCAGCTTAGTACAGAACGAGCAGTTCTTC. As protein: CASSLVQNEQFF.

This clonotype came up a few times. J is TRBJ1-5 and V is TRBV24-1, with 8 bases lining up with TRBD1. The V and J ends lost 4 bases and 7 bases, in that order; junction bases with no gene match: 8. The CDR3 runs 15 residues. Germline V gene sequence: CDR1 KGHDR, CDR2 SFDVKD. The CDR3, as DNA: TGTGCCACCAGTGAATCCAGGGGGCTTGGGCAGCCCCAGCATTTT. The encoded protein is CATSESRGLGQPQHF.

The table lists this clonotype with a few counts. This rearrangement joins TRBV6-1 to TRBJ2-7; 10 positions match TRBD2. V shed 1 base, J shed 7 bases, and the junction held 7 bases outside the gene matches. CDR1 and CDR2 from the germline V gene are MNHNS and SASEGT. The CDR3 sequence is 15 residues long. CDR3 nucleotide sequence: TGTGCCAGCAGTGAAGTGCTAGCGGGAGTGACTGAGCAGTACTTC. Translation: CASSEVLAGVTEQYF.

The table lists this clonotype with many counts. The chain joins TRBV3-1 to TRBJ2-1; a possible D gene is TRBD2 (6 bases). The CDR3 runs 14 residues. Germline V gives CDR1 LGHDT, CDR2 YNNKEL (reference sequence). Trimming took 4 bases from V and 2 from J, leaving 9 bases between them. The CDR3, as DNA: TGTGCCAGCAGCCCAAGCGGGCCCTACAATGAGCAGTTCTTC. Its protein is CASSPSGPYNEQFF.

This clonotype came up many times. This chain uses TRBV27 with TRBJ2-1; D call uncertain. The CDR3 contains 14 residues. V was shortened by 10 bases and J by 7 bases, with 20 bases between the two germline ends. CDR1 is MNHEY and CDR2 is SMNVEV in the germline V gene (reference sequence). In DNA form, the CDR3 reads TGTGCCACCGTGGAATTTGGCCAAAAAAATGAGCAGTTCTTC. This translates into CATVEFGQKNEQFF.

Ten or more counts support this clonotype. V is TRBV5-8 and J is TRBJ1-5; 9 bases match TRBD1. Germline V lookup: CDR1 SGHTS, CDR2 YDEGEE. With V trimmed by 1 base and J by 5 bases, 1 base remained unmatched. The CDR3 contains 14 residues. CDR3 in amino acids: CASSLRTGDQPQHF. The CDR3 nucleotides are TGTGCCAGCAGCTTGAGGACAGGGGATCAGCCCCAGCATTTT.

Worth noting for this clonotype: A read error is possible here, since a much larger clone lies one base away. The chain employs TRBV11-1 and TRBJ2-1, with TRBD2 matching 10 bases. CDR1 is SGHAT and CDR2 is FQDESV in the germline V gene (reference sequence). The CDR3 runs to 18 residues. Here the CDR3 reads CAGSLSGIAGGAYNEQFF. CDR3 nucleotides: TGTGCCGGCAGCTTATCTGGAATAGCGGGAGGCGCCTACAATGAGCAGTTCTTC.

This clonotype was observed at least ten times. This sequence joins TRBV30 and TRBJ1-4; no clear D. Germline V gene data show CDR1 as GTSNPN and CDR2 as SVGIG (reference sequence). This CDR3 comprises 11 residues. V gave up 0 bases and J gave up 8 bases, with 4 bases separating them. CDR3 protein: CAWSVREKLFF. CDR3 in DNA: TGTGCCTGGAGTGTACGCGAAAAACTGTTTTTT.

V usage is TRBV29-1 and J usage is TRBJ2-3; D possibly uses TRBD1 or TRBD2 (5 bases each). V was clipped by 6 bases and J by 6 bases, with 19 bases between them. CDR1 SQVTM and CDR2 ANQGSEA come from the germline V gene. The CDR3 extends over 14 amino acids. In DNA, the CDR3 is TGCAGCGTAGACCGGGACCGAGCCGGGGATACGCAGTATTTT. Encoded protein: CSVDRDRAGDTQYF.

The sample holds many counts of this clonotype. The chain combines TRBV11-3 with TRBJ2-1; D might be TRBD1 (6 bases). This CDR3 spans 15 amino acids. V lost 1 base to trimming and J lost 5 bases, with 12 bases between them. CDR1 and CDR2 (germline): SGHNT, YENEEA. The CDR3 nucleotides read TGTGCCAGCAGCTTAGCTGGCAGGGGCCACAATGAGCAGTTCTTC. It is translated as CASSLAGRGHNEQFF.

This clonotype occurred a few times. The rearrangement links TRBV12-3 or TRBV12-4 to TRBJ2-7; a possible D gene is TRBD2 (6 bases). This CDR3 region has 17 residues. The V and J ends lost 3 bases and 0 bases respectively, with 18 bases between them. CDR3 bases: TGTGCCAGCAGTTTTTGGGGAGGTGGGAGGCTCTCCTACGAGCAGTACTTC. This sequence encodes CASSFWGGGRLSYEQYF.

The chain joins TRBV19 to TRBJ1-2, with TRBD1 matching 8 bases. The V gene's germline CDR1 is LNHDA and CDR2 SQIVND (reference sequence). This CDR3 has 15 residues. After removal of 4 bases from V and 1 base from J, the junction contained 5 bases not matched to a gene. CDR3 loop: CASSKGTGLNYGYTF. For the CDR3, the DNA is TGTGCCAGTAGTAAAGGGACAGGCCTTAACTATGGCTACACCTTC.

This clonotype appeared many times. The chain links TRBV18 to TRBJ2-1; 11 bases line up with TRBD2. This CDR3 spans 14 amino acids. The ends lost 6 bases at V and 5 bases at J; junction bases unmatched: 3. The germline V gene has CDR1 KGHSH and CDR2 LQKENI. In DNA, the CDR3 is TGTGCCAGCTCCGGGACTAGCGGTCACAATGAGCAGTTCTTC. It translates to CASSGTSGHNEQFF.

This clonotype was counted between two and nine times. The genes are TRBV29-1 and TRBJ1-1; maybe TRBD1 (5 bases). This CDR3 comprises 11 residues. Germline assignment: CDR1 SQVTM and CDR2 ANQGSEA. The germline V and J ends were trimmed by 5 bases and 6 bases, with 10 bases remaining between them. The CDR3 DNA sequence: TGCAGCGTTAACGGGGACGCTGAAGCTTTCTTT. Translated: CSVNGDAEAFF.

This clonotype was recorded many times. J is TRBJ2-5 and V is TRBV7-9; 8 bases match TRBD1. Germline lookup yields CDR1 SEHNR and CDR2 FQNEAQ (reference sequence). With 5 bases clipped from V and 2 bases from J, the junction kept 7 bases outside the gene matches. This CDR3 spans 15 amino acids. The CDR3 nucleotides are TGTGCCAGCAGCCCCGGGACAGGAATTCAAGAGACCCAGTACTTC. Translating gives CASSPGTGIQETQYF.

This clonotype was seen at least ten times. This chain uses TRBV5-4 with TRBJ2-3; 7 nucleotides align to TRBD2. V was pared by 7 bases and J by 4 bases, with 12 bases of the junction left unmatched. The germline CDR1 and CDR2 sequences are SGHNT and YYREEE (reference sequence). CDR3 length: 15 residues. CDR3 residues: CASGSSRETPDTQYF. The DNA for the CDR3 is TGTGCCAGCGGTAGTTCGCGGGAGACCCCAGATACGCAGTATTTT.

This clonotype was observed a handful of times. V gene TRBV19 combines with J gene TRBJ2-5; D unclear. Per the germline V gene, CDR1 is LNHDA and CDR2 is SQIVND (reference sequence). This CDR3 contains 15 residues. The ends were cut back, 5 bases at V and 2 bases at J, with 15 bases in the middle. Here the CDR3 reads CASSAGPGRQETQYF. The DNA of the CDR3 is TGTGCCAGTAGTGCCGGACCTGGCAGACAAGAGACCCAGTACTTC.

This clonotype was counted many times. This sequence joins TRBV24-1 and TRBJ2-7; TRBD1 matches at 10 bases. Germline V lookup: CDR1 KGHDR, CDR2 SFDVKD. J gave up 5 bases and V 4 bases, and 7 bases lay outside the gene matches. This CDR3 contains 15 residues. The CDR3 spells CATSDPRQGADEQYF. DNA of the CDR3: TGTGCCACCAGTGACCCCCGACAGGGGGCCGACGAGCAGTACTTC.

Turning to this clonotype: This may arise from a read error, as a much more abundant clone is one base away. The V call is TRBV7-6, the J call TRBJ2-1; the match to TRBD2 covers 10 bases. The CDR3 is 16 residues long. In germline, CDR1 is SGHVS, CDR2 FNYEAQ. With V trimmed by 1 base and J by 7 bases, 7 bases remained unmatched. The CDR3 DNA follows: TGTGCCAGCAGCTTAGAGGGCCTAGCGGGAGCAAATGAGCAGTTCTTC. Translated, it gives CASSLEGLAGANEQFF.

With respect to this clonotype: This may arise from a read error, as a much more abundant clone is one base away. V and J are TRBV15 and TRBJ1-2; D is ambiguous. Germline CDR1 and CDR2: LNHNV and YYDKDF (reference sequence). The CDR3 length is 13 residues. The CDR3 reads CATGRDDYGGYTF. CDR3 bases: TGTGCCACCGGCAGAGATGATTACGGTGGCTACACCTTC. Using reference TRBV15 and TRBJ1-2 for the parts outside the CDR3, the full variable domain is DAMVIQNPRYQVTQFGKPVTLSCSQTLNHNVMYWYQQKSSQAPKLLFHYYDKDFNNEADTPDNFQSRRPNTSFCFLDIRSPGLGDTAMYLCATGRDDYGGYTFGSGTRLTVV.

This clonotype turned up a few times. The rearrangement uses TRBV29-1 and TRBJ2-5, with D possibly TRBD1 on 6 matching bases. CDR3 length: 11 amino acids. The ends were cut back, 6 bases at V and 2 bases at J, with 7 bases in the middle. Germline V CDR1 and CDR2: SQVTM, ANQGSEA. The CDR3 sequence: CSVDSQETQYF. The CDR3 nucleotides read TGCAGCGTGGACAGTCAAGAGACCCAGTACTTC.

This clonotype showed up many times. The genes are TRBV12-3 or TRBV12-4 and TRBJ2-1; D is perhaps TRBD2 (5 bases). This CDR3 has 13 amino acids. The ends were cut back, 4 bases at V and 3 bases at J, with 7 bases in the middle. CDR3 sequence reads: CASSSDYYNEQFF. The CDR3 DNA sequence: TGTGCCAGCAGTTCTGACTACTACAATGAGCAGTTCTTC.

This clonotype was detected a few times. The chain has TRBV6-5 and TRBJ1-5; the D is unclear. CDR3 length: 14 amino acids. V lost 2 bases, J lost 3 bases, and 8 bases lay in between. Germline assignment: CDR1 MNHEY and CDR2 SVGAGI. As DNA, the CDR3 is TGTGCCAGCAGTTACAGGGAAACCAATCAGCCCCAGCATTTT. This codes for CASSYRETNQPQHF.

This clonotype occurred many times. The chain links TRBV28 to TRBJ2-7; D remains unclear. Germline CDR1 is MDHEN and CDR2 is SYDVKM. The V and J ends lost 5 bases and 8 bases respectively, with 13 bases between them. CDR3 size: 12 residues. The CDR3 sequence: CASSLPGVKQYF. Written as DNA, the CDR3 is TGTGCCAGCAGTCTCCCCGGAGTGAAGCAGTACTTC.

This clonotype was counted many times. This rearrangement joins TRBV4-1 to TRBJ2-7, with 11 bases that match TRBD2. The CDR3 spans 16 residues. J was trimmed by 6 bases and V by 1 base; bases with no gene match: 8. Germline CDR1 reads MGHRA; CDR2 reads YSYEKL. The CDR3: CASSQVSSLAGGEQYF. For the CDR3, the DNA is TGCGCCAGCAGCCAAGTTTCTTCTCTAGCGGGAGGCGAGCAGTACTTC.

This clonotype was counted only a few times. This rearrangement joins TRBV7-9 to TRBJ2-1; the D is unclear. CDR1 SEHNR and CDR2 FQNEAQ come from the germline V gene (reference sequence). The CDR3 spans 12 residues. Trimming took off 1 base at V and 11 bases at J, with 9 bases between the two ends. Written as DNA, the CDR3 is TGTGCCAGCAGCTTAGTGGATCGGAAGCAGTTCTTC. Translated: CASSLVDRKQFF.

This clonotype was seen only a few times. This chain connects TRBV6-1 to TRBJ2-1; the match to TRBD2 covers 7 bases. Germline values: CDR1 MNHNS, CDR2 SASEGT. V lost 6 bases to trimming and J lost 0 bases; unmatched junction nucleotides: 8. The CDR3 runs to 16 residues. The CDR3: CASSESGIGSYNEQFF. The DNA for the CDR3 is TGTGCCAGCAGCGAGAGCGGGATTGGCTCCTACAATGAGCAGTTCTTC.